Listed below are T cell receptor beta chains from one sample, sequenced in a study of T cell responses to AZD1222 COVID-19 vaccine. Clones were read by immunoSEQ multiplex PCR, and TCRdb kept only the in-frame ones, dropping some. Among about 50,000 clones listed, approximately 85% were seen once. Here the sequenced sample was peripheral blood, taken on day 0 of AZD1222 vaccination. The receptors were sampled from an adult in good health. Both conserved end residues are part of each CDR3. The D gene is left open where the match is weak. The listing skips clone size in some rows; elsewhere it reads once, few, many or a size class.

abundance,v_gene,j_gene,len,d_gene,CDR3aa,CDR3nt
few,TRBV3-1/TRBV3-2,TRBJ1-2,15,NA,CASSQEVGTPYGYTF,TGTGCCAGCAGCCAAGAAGTGGGCACCCCCTATGGCTACACCTTC
once,TRBV10-3,TRBJ1-2,16,TRBD1,CAISESGQGKTYGYTF,TGTGCCATCAGTGAGTCGGGACAGGGGAAGACCTATGGCTACACCTTC
NA,TRBV12-3/TRBV12-4,TRBJ1-2,13,NA,CASSFGGSKGYTF,TGTGCCAGCAGTTTTGGGGGTTCGAAGGGCTACACCTTC
NA,TRBV20-1,TRBJ2-7,15,TRBD2,CSASSRGGVPYEQYF,TGCAGTGCTAGTTCGCGCGGGGGGGTTCCCTACGAGCAGTACTTC
NA,TRBV5-6,TRBJ2-5,16,TRBD2,CASSTPTSGGSETQYF,TGTGCCAGCAGCACCCCGACTAGCGGGGGTTCTGAGACCCAGTACTTC
NA,TRBV4-2,TRBJ1-2,13,NA,CASSQGAGSGYTF,TGTGCCAGCAGCCAAGGGGCAGGGAGTGGCTACACCTTC
NA,TRBV3-1/TRBV3-2,TRBJ1-3,13,NA,CASTRTAGNTIYF,TGTGCCAGCACCAGGACAGCTGGAAACACCATATATTTT
NA,TRBV11-1,TRBJ1-6,14,NA,CASSPGRENSPLHF,TGTGCCAGCAGCCCGGGCCGGGAGAATTCACCCCTCCACTTT
NA,TRBV4-1,TRBJ1-1,14,TRBD1,CASSHGTVGTEAFF,TGCGCCAGCAGCCACGGGACAGTCGGCACTGAAGCTTTCTTT
NA,TRBV3-1/TRBV3-2,TRBJ1-3,15,NA,CASSQGPDSGNTIYF,TGTGCCAGCAGCCAAGGACCGGACTCTGGAAACACCATATATTTT
NA,TRBV7-2,TRBJ2-7,15,NA,CASSPQTRLDYEQYF,TGTGCCAGCAGCCCCCAAACCCGACTAGATTACGAGCAGTACTTC
NA,TRBV5-6,TRBJ1-5,15,NA,CASSFNPGSNQPQHF,TGTGCCAGCAGCTTCAACCCCGGCAGCAATCAGCCCCAGCATTTT
few,TRBV7-9,TRBJ2-7,15,NA,CASSRKDRHSYEQYF,TGTGCCAGCAGCCGTAAGGACAGACACTCCTACGAGCAGTACTTC
once,TRBV20-1,TRBJ2-7,12,NA,CSASGAPYEQYF,TGCAGTGCTAGTGGGGCCCCCTACGAGCAGTACTTC
NA,TRBV19,TRBJ1-2,13,TRBD1,CASIGQGDYGYTF,TGTGCCAGTATCGGACAGGGGGACTATGGCTACACCTTC
NA,TRBV30,TRBJ1-2,12,NA,CAGTGTHYGYTF,TGTGCCGGTACCGGGACACACTATGGCTACACCTTC
NA,TRBV28,TRBJ2-7,15,TRBD1,CASRASGQVSYEQYF,TGTGCCAGCAGAGCCTCGGGACAGGTATCCTACGAGCAGTACTTC
NA,TRBV6-5,TRBJ2-1,15,TRBD2,CASSLSGGLSYEQFF,TGTGCCAGCAGTCTCAGCGGGGGCCTTAGTTATGAGCAGTTCTTC
NA,TRBV6-5,TRBJ2-2,14,NA,CALGAGRGTGELFF,TGTGCCCTGGGGGCGGGGAGGGGCACCGGGGAGCTGTTTTTT
NA,TRBV12-5,TRBJ1-1,15,NA,CASGLSQDRTTEAFF,TGTGCTAGTGGCTTGAGCCAGGATCGGACCACTGAAGCTTTCTTT
NA,TRBV10-3,TRBJ1-1,13,NA,CAISRDGDTEAFF,TGTGCCATCAGCCGGGACGGGGACACTGAAGCTTTCTTT
NA,TRBV5-4,TRBJ1-2,15,NA,CASSSYREANYGYTF,TGTGCCAGCAGCTCCTACAGGGAGGCTAACTATGGCTACACCTTC
NA,TRBV19,TRBJ1-6,14,NA,CASTKQGSGSPLHF,TGTGCCAGTACCAAACAGGGTTCGGGCTCACCCCTCCACTTT
NA,TRBV3-1/TRBV3-2,TRBJ1-4,12,NA,CASSQVREKLFF,TGTGCCAGCAGCCAAGTGAGAGAAAAACTGTTTTTT
once,TRBV6-5,TRBJ2-5,14,NA,CASRARLYQETQYF,TGTGCCAGCAGGGCGCGATTGTACCAAGAGACCCAGTACTTC
NA,TRBV5-1,TRBJ1-5,17,NA,CASSLEGTSPSNQPQHF,TGCGCCAGCAGCTTGGAAGGGACCTCGCCCTCCAATCAGCCCCAGCATTTT
NA,TRBV24-1,TRBJ2-2,16,TRBD1,CATSHPGTGTTGELFF,TGTGCCACCAGTCACCCGGGGACAGGGACGACCGGGGAGCTGTTTTTT
NA,TRBV30,TRBJ1-2,14,NA,CAWSVRGQSHGYTF,TGTGCCTGGAGTGTACGTGGACAGAGCCATGGCTACACCTTC
NA,TRBV30,TRBJ1-4,13,NA,CAWSPGLGEKLFF,TGTGCCTGGAGTCCGGGGCTTGGGGAAAAACTGTTTTTT
NA,TRBV2,TRBJ2-7,14,NA,CASSPQGGTTKQYF,TGTGCCAGCAGTCCCCAGGGGGGGACTACCAAGCAGTACTTC
NA,TRBV3-1/TRBV3-2,TRBJ1-6,13,NA,CASSPEQGSPLHF,TGTGCCAGCAGCCCGGAGCAGGGTTCACCCCTCCACTTT
NA,TRBV25-1,TRBJ2-1,13,NA,CASSDSDFNEQFF,TGTGCCAGCAGTGACAGTGATTTTAATGAGCAGTTCTTC
NA,TRBV19,TRBJ1-6,15,NA,CASSIVGDSNSPLHF,TGTGCCAGTAGTATAGTTGGGGATTCCAATTCACCCCTCCACTTT
NA,TRBV6-5,TRBJ1-2,13,NA,CASSYEFWNGYTF,TGTGCCAGCAGTTACGAGTTTTGGAATGGCTACACCTTC
NA,TRBV18,TRBJ2-7,13,NA,CASSPVASYEQYF,TGTGCCAGCTCACCAGTGGCCTCCTACGAGCAGTACTTC
NA,TRBV10-3,TRBJ2-1,15,TRBD2,CAISESSGGYNEQFF,TGTGCCATCAGTGAATCTAGCGGGGGCTACAATGAGCAGTTCTTC
NA,TRBV5-5,TRBJ1-5,16,NA,CASSLVIGAGHQPQHF,TGTGCCAGCAGCTTGGTAATAGGGGCAGGGCATCAGCCCCAGCATTTT
NA,TRBV29-1,TRBJ1-1,13,TRBD1,CSVEDQGDTEAFF,TGCAGCGTTGAAGATCAGGGGGACACTGAAGCTTTCTTT
NA,TRBV10-3,TRBJ2-2,14,NA,CAVRTGVGTGELFF,TGTGCCGTTAGGACGGGCGTAGGCACCGGGGAGCTGTTTTTT
NA,TRBV27,TRBJ2-2,14,TRBD2,CASSLRGGAGELFF,TGTGCCAGCAGTTTAAGGGGAGGGGCCGGGGAGCTGTTTTTT
NA,TRBV6-5,TRBJ1-2,15,NA,CASSYSGGLVYGYTF,TGTGCCAGCAGTTACTCGGGGGGCTTAGTCTATGGCTACACCTTC
NA,TRBV2,TRBJ2-7,11,NA,CASSEVYEQYF,TGTGCCAGCAGTGAGGTCTACGAGCAGTACTTC
NA,TRBV7-2,TRBJ2-3,15,NA,CASSLNGAEGDTQYF,TGTGCCAGCAGCTTAAACGGGGCCGAGGGGGATACGCAGTATTTT
NA,TRBV9,TRBJ2-7,13,NA,CASSQLTGGEQYF,TGTGCCAGCAGCCAACTGACTGGCGGGGAGCAGTACTTC
once,TRBV6-5,TRBJ1-2,14,NA,CASSRSLQGKGYTF,TGTGCCAGCAGCAGGTCCCTCCAGGGAAAAGGCTACACCTTC
NA,TRBV2,TRBJ1-4,10,NA,CASRRAKLFF,TGTGCCAGCAGGAGGGCGAAACTGTTTTTT
large,TRBV6-2/TRBV6-3,TRBJ2-5,15,TRBD2,CASSYPTSGGETQYF,TGTGCCAGCAGTTACCCCACTAGCGGAGGAGAGACCCAGTACTTC
NA,TRBV10-1,TRBJ1-4,15,NA,CASSEHRGINEKLFF,TGCGCCAGCAGTGAGCATAGAGGGATAAATGAAAAACTGTTTTTT
few,TRBV29-1,TRBJ2-7,13,TRBD2,CSVEGSGGYEQYF,TGCAGCGTTGAGGGGAGCGGGGGTTACGAGCAGTACTTC
NA,TRBV2,TRBJ1-4,11,TRBD1,CASRDREKLFF,TGTGCCAGCAGGGACAGGGAAAAACTGTTTTTT
few,TRBV4-1,TRBJ2-1,14,NA,CASSSGPGNNEQFF,TGCGCCAGCAGTTCAGGGCCCGGCAACAATGAGCAGTTCTTC